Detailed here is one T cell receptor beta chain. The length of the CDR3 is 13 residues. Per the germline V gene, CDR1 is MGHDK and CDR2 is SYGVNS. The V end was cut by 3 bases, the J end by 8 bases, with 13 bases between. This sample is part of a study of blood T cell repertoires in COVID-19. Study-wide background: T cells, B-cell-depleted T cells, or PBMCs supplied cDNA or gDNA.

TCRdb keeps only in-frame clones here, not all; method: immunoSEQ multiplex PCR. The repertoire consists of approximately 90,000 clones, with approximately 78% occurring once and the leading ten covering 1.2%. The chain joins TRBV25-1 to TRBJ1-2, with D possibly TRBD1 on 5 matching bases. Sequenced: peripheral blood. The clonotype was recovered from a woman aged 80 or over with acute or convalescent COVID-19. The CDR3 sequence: CASSETGTSGYTF. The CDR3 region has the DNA TGTGCCAGCAGTGAGACCGGGACTAGCGGCTACACCTTC.